The 7 T cell receptor beta chains given below trace back to one sample, sequenced in a study of human T cells and chemical hapten exposure. Time point defined: healthy volunteer bleed at 2 weeks. The study extracted total RNA from unfractionated whole blood. One entry per CDR3 protein, called by TCRdb with MiXCR from the RACE reads. The repertoire holds 75,000 to 100,000 distinct CDR3 sequences, with about 10% as singletons. Sequenced material: whole blood. The receptor source for this set is a female donor in good health. Some clones in this sample may be carry-over from other donors' samples.

The rearrangement joins TRBV13 to TRBJ2-1; 9 positions agree with TRBD1. The V gene end was trimmed by 6 bases and the J gene end by 2 bases; junction bases not matched to a gene: 8. Germline loops: CDR1 PRHDT, CDR2 FYEKMQ (reference sequence). The CDR3 runs 16 residues. The CDR3 loop is CASSWGTGTPYNEQFF. The DNA of the CDR3 is TGTGCCAGCAGTTGGGGGACAGGGACACCCTACAATGAGCAGTTCTTC.

This clonotype turned up a few times. CDR3 bases: TGTGCCAGCAGTTTATCGAGCACCTACGAGCAGTACTTC. Protein product: CASSLSSTYEQYF. The chain recombines TRBV27 with TRBJ2-7; D is undetermined. This CDR3 comprises 13 residues. Germline V gene sequence: CDR1 MNHEY, CDR2 SMNVEV (reference sequence). The V and J ends lost 0 bases and 2 bases respectively, with 5 bases between them.

This clonotype turned up a few times. This chain connects TRBV28 to TRBJ2-7; D call uncertain. The CDR3 extends over 12 amino acids. Deletions cut 2 bases from V and 0 bases from J, with 2 bases between. Germline CDR1 and CDR2: MDHEN and SYDVKM. The DNA for the CDR3 is TGTGCCAGCAGTTTAATCTCCTACGAGCAGTACTTC. This translates into CASSLISYEQYF.

V usage is TRBV30 and J usage is TRBJ2-3; D gene ambiguous. Germline V lookup: CDR1 GTSNPN, CDR2 SVGIG (reference sequence). V was cut by 2 bases and J by 4 bases, with 13 bases left in between. The CDR3 loop spans 14 amino acids. The CDR3 loop is CAWSPRIWSDTQYF. In DNA, the CDR3 is TGTGCCTGGAGTCCCAGGATCTGGTCAGATACGCAGTATTTT.

About this clonotype itself: At one of its ends the junction is not consistent with the germline gene, which may arise from a read error. The chain employs TRBV29-1 and TRBJ2-1; D unresolved. From germline, CDR1 is SQVTM and CDR2 ANQGSEA. The length of the CDR3 is 12 residues. In DNA, the CDR3 is TGCAGCCTTGACACGACCTACAATGAGCAGTTCTTC. Translated, it gives CSLDTTYNEQFF.

This clonotype was seen many times. J is TRBJ2-2 and V is TRBV24-1; 8 bases are a match to TRBD1. CDR1 and CDR2 (germline): KGHDR, SFDVKD. The CDR3 has 15 residues. V was clipped by 5 bases and J by 1 base; unmatched bases: 2. DNA of the CDR3: TGTGCCACCAGTGGGGGACAGGAGAACACCGGGGAGCTGTTTTTT. The encoded protein is CATSGGQENTGELFF.

This clonotype was counted a few times. J is TRBJ1-2 and V is TRBV19, with a possible D match to TRBD1 (5 bases). Trimming pared 5 bases from V and 4 bases from J, leaving 17 bases between. The CDR3 extends over 15 amino acids. Germline CDR1 and CDR2: LNHDA and SQIVND (reference sequence). The chain's CDR3 is CASSLTRTPRYGYTF. The DNA for the CDR3 is TGTGCCAGTAGTCTCACCCGGACACCTCGCTATGGCTACACCTTC.